Here is one TCR beta chain with its context. The entry originates in a study of blood T cells in healthy people across ages. The V and J ends lost 1 base and 6 bases respectively, with 10 bases between them. Looked up from germline, CDR1 is SGHTA and CDR2 is FQGNSA. The CDR3 contains 14 residues. Alongside a J-beta primer mix, a sample-barcoded 5' primer served in a second PCR lasting about 7 to 12 cycles. TCRdb reprocessed the 5' RACE reads via MiXCR and lists one record per CDR3 protein. Of more than 900,000 distinct CDR3 sequences listed, about 29% are singletons. This sample also belongs to another study, concerning T cells of mothers and their children.

This clonotype was sampled from a woman between 35 and 50 years old in good health. The chain uses TRBV7-2 and TRBJ1-5, with D perhaps matching TRBD1 (5 bases). Sample: blood. The chain's CDR3 is CASSLGRAVQPQHF. CDR3 in DNA: TGTGCCAGCAGCTTAGGCAGGGCGGTTCAGCCCCAGCATTTT. Complete variable domain (other parts from reference TRBV7-2 and TRBJ1-5): GAGVSQSPSNKVTEKGKDVELRCDPISGHTALYWYRQSLGQGLEFLIYFQGNSAPDKSGLPSDRFSAERTGGSVSTLTIQRTQQEDSAVYLCASSLGRAVQPQHFGDGTRLSIL.